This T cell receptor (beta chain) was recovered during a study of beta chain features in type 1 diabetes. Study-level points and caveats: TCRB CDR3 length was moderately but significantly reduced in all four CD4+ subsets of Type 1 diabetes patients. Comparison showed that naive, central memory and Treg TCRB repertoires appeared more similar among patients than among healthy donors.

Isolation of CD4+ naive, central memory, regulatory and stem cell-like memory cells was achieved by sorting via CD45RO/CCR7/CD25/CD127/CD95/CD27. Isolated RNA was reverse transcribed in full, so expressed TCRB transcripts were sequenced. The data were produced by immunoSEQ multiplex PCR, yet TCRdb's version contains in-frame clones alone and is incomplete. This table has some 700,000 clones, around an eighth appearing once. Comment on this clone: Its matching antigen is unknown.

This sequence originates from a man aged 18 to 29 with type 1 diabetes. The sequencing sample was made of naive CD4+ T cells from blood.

Here the CDR3 reads CASSLISPRAGELFF. The CDR3 nucleotides are TGTGCCAGCAGCTTAATAAGTCCCCGGGCCGGGGAGCTGTTTTTT. The chain is built from TRBV7-9 and TRBJ2-2; D uncertain. Germline values: CDR1 SEHNR, CDR2 FQNEAQ (reference sequence). The V end was cut by 2 bases, the J end by 6 bases, with 13 bases between. The CDR3 has 15 amino acids.